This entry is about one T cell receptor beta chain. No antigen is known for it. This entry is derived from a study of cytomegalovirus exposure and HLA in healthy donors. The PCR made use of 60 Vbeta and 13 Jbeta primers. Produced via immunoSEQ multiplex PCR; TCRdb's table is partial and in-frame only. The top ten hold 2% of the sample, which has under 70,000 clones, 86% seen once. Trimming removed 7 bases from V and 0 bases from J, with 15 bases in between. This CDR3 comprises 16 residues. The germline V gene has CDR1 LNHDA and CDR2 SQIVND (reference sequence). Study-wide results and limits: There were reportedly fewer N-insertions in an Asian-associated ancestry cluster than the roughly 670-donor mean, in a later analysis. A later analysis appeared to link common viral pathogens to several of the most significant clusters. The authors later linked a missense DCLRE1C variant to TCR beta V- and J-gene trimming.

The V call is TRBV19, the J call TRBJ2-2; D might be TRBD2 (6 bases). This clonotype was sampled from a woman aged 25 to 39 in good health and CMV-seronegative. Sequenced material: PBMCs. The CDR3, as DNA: TGTGCCAGTACCCGGGACTCTCTAACGAACACCGGGGAGCTGTTTTTT. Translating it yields CASTRDSLTNTGELFF.